This T cell receptor (beta chain) emerged from a study of T cells in Graves' hyperthyroidism and ophthalmopathy. Amplified TCR beta CDR3 regions came from RNA transcripts. A set of HTBI primers served as the primers for a first-round RT-PCR of the TCR CDR3. In TCRdb, the multiplex PCR reads were re-called with MiXCR into one record per CDR3 protein. The data show more than 300,000 distinct CDR3 sequences, with around 20% seen just once and around 40% held by the top ten. This clonotype was counted many times. Orbital computed tomography and thyroid ultrasound, together with serum TRAb and thyroxine and clinical symptoms, were used for diagnoses. A roughly 10 ml volume of fresh peripheral blood provided the PBMCs. The germline CDR1 and CDR2 sequences are LNHNV and YYDKDF (reference sequence). This CDR3 comprises 14 residues. V was shortened by 0 bases and J by 7 bases, with 9 bases between the two germline ends.

The source is a man younger than 30 with Graves' ophthalmopathy. The chain combines TRBV15 with TRBJ1-4, with a tentative D call TRBD1 (6 bases). Sequenced: blood. CDR3 residues: CATSRDRGSEKLFF. Here the CDR3 DNA reads TGTGCCACCAGCAGAGACAGGGGAAGTGAAAAACTGTTTTTT. The full variable domain, its missing parts supplied by reference TRBV15 and TRBJ1-4, is DAMVIQNPRYQVTQFGKPVTLSCSQTLNHNVMYWYQQKSSQAPKLLFHYYDKDFNNEADTPDNFQSRRPNTSFCFLDIRSPGLGDTAMYLCATSRDRGSEKLFFGSGTQLSVL.